One sample yielded the 21 T cell receptor beta chains listed below, sequenced in a study of cytomegalovirus exposure and HLA in healthy donors. PCR primers comprised 60 Vbeta and 13 Jbeta primers. Produced via immunoSEQ multiplex PCR; TCRdb's table is partial and in-frame only. The sample holds 100,000 to 150,000 clones. The sample comprised PBMCs. These TCRs come from a man aged 25-45 years in good health and CMV-seronegative.

CDR3: CASSPNLLAGEAGELFF. In nucleotides, the CDR3 is TGCGCCAGCAGCCCTAACCTACTAGCGGGAGAGGCCGGGGAGCTGTTTTTT. The chain has TRBV5-1 and TRBJ2-2; 11 bases fit TRBD2. The CDR3 contains 17 residues. Germline lookup yields CDR1 SGHRS and CDR2 YFSETQ. With 4 bases clipped from V and 6 bases from J, the junction kept 11 bases outside the gene matches.

V is TRBV19 and J is TRBJ1-1, with D maybe TRBD1 (5 bases). The germline V gene encodes CDR1 LNHDA and CDR2 SQIVND (reference sequence). The CDR3 sequence is 19 residues long. Trimming took off 2 bases at V and 0 bases at J, with 22 bases between the two ends. CDR3 region: CASSIKWRDGKELNTEAFF. The CDR3 DNA sequence: TGTGCCAGTAGTATAAAATGGCGGGACGGAAAAGAATTGAACACTGAAGCTTTCTTT.

V is TRBV4-1 and J is TRBJ2-2, with 16 bases identical to TRBD2. CDR1 MGHRA and CDR2 YSYEKL come from the germline V gene. Trimming took 5 bases from V and 5 from J; bases not matched to a gene: 5. The CDR3 is 17 residues long. The chain's CDR3 is CASSSGTSGRVTGELFF. The DNA for the CDR3 is TGCGCCAGCAGCTCCGGGACTAGCGGGAGGGTAACCGGGGAGCTGTTTTTT.

This chain uses TRBV10-2 with TRBJ2-2; the D gene is possibly TRBD2 (6 bases). Germline V gene lookup returns CDR1 WSHSY and CDR2 SAAADI. V was pared by 10 bases and J by 1 base, with 16 bases between. This CDR3 is built from 15 residues. In nucleotides, the CDR3 is TGCGCCACCCTGACTAGACAGAGGAACACCGGGGAGCTGTTTTTT. It specifies CATLTRQRNTGELFF.

The V gene is TRBV7-6, the J gene TRBJ1-1; D gene unclear. V was shortened by 3 bases and J by 2 bases, with 10 bases between the two germline ends. Germline V lookup: CDR1 SGHVS, CDR2 FNYEAQ. The CDR3 is 14 amino acids. The CDR3 nucleotides are TGTGCCAGCAGCTTTGAGGGCCTAAACACTGAAGCTTTCTTT. Encoded protein: CASSFEGLNTEAFF.

The chain joins TRBV29-1 to TRBJ1-3; 7 bases are a match to TRBD1. V lost 6 bases, J lost 4 bases, and 0 bases stayed unmatched. The CDR3 covers 11 residues. CDR1 SQVTM and CDR2 ANQGSEA come from the germline V gene. The CDR3 bases are TGCAGCGTGGGACAGGGAAACACCATATATTTT. Residues: CSVGQGNTIYF.

The J gene is TRBJ2-7, the V gene TRBV6-1; 8 nucleotides line up with TRBD1. Germline CDR1 is MNHNS and CDR2 is SASEGT. Losses at the gene ends were 7 bases for V and 3 bases for J; bases not matched to a gene: 8. This CDR3 spans 14 amino acids. CDR3 in DNA: TGTGCCAGCATTGACAGGGGTAGTAGCTACGAGCAGTACTTC. As protein: CASIDRGSSYEQYF.

In nucleotides, the CDR3 is TGTGCCAGCAGCTACCCCAGACTAGCGGGAGGAAGAGATACGCAGTATTTT. This codes for CASSYPRLAGGRDTQYF. This chain uses TRBV28 with TRBJ2-3; the match to TRBD2 covers 13 bases. Germline V gene data show CDR1 as MDHEN and CDR2 as SYDVKM. The CDR3 spans 17 residues. V shed 6 bases, J shed 5 bases, and the junction held 11 bases outside the gene matches.

The rearrangement links TRBV4-3 to TRBJ1-1; D is possibly TRBD1 (5 bases). Germline CDR1 LGHNA, CDR2 YSLEER. V was clipped by 4 bases and J by 4 bases, with 7 bases between them. The CDR3 spans 12 residues. The CDR3 bases are TGCGCCAGCAGCCCGGGGGGCACTGAAGCTTTCTTT. This translates into CASSPGGTEAFF.

The gene calls are TRBV6-5 and TRBJ1-2; the D is unclear. The V gene lost 2 bases and the J gene lost 5 bases, with 12 bases spanning the gap. There are 14 residues in the CDR3. The germline V gene encodes CDR1 MNHEY and CDR2 SVGAGI. The CDR3 DNA reads TGTGCCAGCAGTTACGGTTACAGAGATTATGGCTACACCTTC. Protein: CASSYGYRDYGYTF.

V and J are TRBV10-3 and TRBJ1-1; TRBD1 is a possible D gene (5 bases). The V end lost 7 bases, the J end lost 3 bases, and 12 bases lay between the germline ends. Germline V gene lookup returns CDR1 ENHRY and CDR2 SYGVKD. This CDR3 region has 13 residues. The CDR3 DNA follows: TGTGCCATCACTGCGACGGGGGACACTGAAGCTTTCTTT. This translates into CAITATGDTEAFF.

The chain is built from TRBV6-1 and TRBJ2-1; TRBD2 agrees at 10 bases. Looked up from germline, CDR1 is MNHNS and CDR2 is SASEGT. V shed 9 bases, J shed 8 bases, and the junction held 10 bases outside the gene matches. The length of the CDR3 is 14 residues. CDR3 region: CASRLAGEGDEQFF. The CDR3 DNA sequence: TGTGCCAGTCGTCTAGCGGGAGAAGGAGATGAGCAGTTCTTC.

The chain recombines TRBV11-1 with TRBJ2-1, with 9 bases identical to TRBD2. The germline CDR1 and CDR2 sequences are SGHAT and FQDESV (reference sequence). With V trimmed by 4 bases and J by 2 bases, 6 bases remained unmatched. The CDR3 totals 16 residues. CDR3: CASSSRLAAPYNEQFF. In DNA, the CDR3 is TGTGCCAGCAGCTCTCGACTAGCGGCTCCCTACAATGAGCAGTTCTTC.

The chain links TRBV10-2 to TRBJ1-5; possible D gene TRBD1, 6 bases. Germline V gene data show CDR1 as WSHSY and CDR2 as SAAADI. Deletions cut 10 bases from V and 0 bases from J, with 10 bases between. The CDR3 is made up of 13 amino acids. The CDR3 here is CATGTISNQPQHF. The DNA of the CDR3 is TGCGCCACGGGGACAATTAGCAATCAGCCCCAGCATTTT.

The chain employs TRBV5-1 and TRBJ2-3; the D gene is possibly TRBD2 (5 bases). CDR1 SGHRS and CDR2 YFSETQ come from the germline V gene. This CDR3 has 14 residues. The V end lost 0 bases, the J end lost 4 bases, and 9 bases lay between the germline ends. The CDR3 bases are TGCGCCAGCAGCTTGGCACGGGAAGCAGATACGCAGTATTTT. This translates into CASSLAREADTQYF.

The chain links TRBV2 to TRBJ2-3, with TRBD2 matching 13 bases. From germline, CDR1 is SNHLY and CDR2 FYNNEI. The CDR3 sequence is 18 residues long. Trimming at V came to 6 bases and at J to 1 base, leaving 10 bases not matched to a gene. The CDR3 DNA reads as TGTGCCAGCAGCGCAATGAGGGGACTAGCGGGGCGCACAGATACGCAGTATTTT. It specifies CASSAMRGLAGRTDTQYF. The full variable domain, rest sourced from reference TRBV2 and TRBJ2-3, is EPEVTQTPSHQVTQMGQEVILRCVPISNHLYFYWYRQILGQKVEFLVSFYNNEISEKSEIFDDQFSVERPDGSNFTLKIRSTKLEDSAMYFCASSAMRGLAGRTDTQYFGPGTRLTVL.

This chain uses TRBV10-3 with TRBJ2-3; 14 nucleotides match TRBD2. The trim removed 0 bases at V and 6 bases at J, leaving 17 bases unmatched. The CDR3 covers 21 residues. Germline loops: CDR1 ENHRY, CDR2 SYGVKD. As DNA, the CDR3 is TGTGCCATCAGTGAGTCGGCCTCTGCGGGGGGACTAGCGGGAGTCCGGGATACGCAGTATTTT. This translates into CAISESASAGGLAGVRDTQYF.

The chain combines TRBV4-2 with TRBJ2-1; possible D gene TRBD2, 6 bases. The CDR3 has 14 amino acids. Trimming took 4 bases from V and 5 from J, leaving 12 bases between them. Germline CDR1 reads LGHNA; CDR2 reads YNFKEQ. The CDR3 sequence is CASSLGGADNEQFF. The CDR3 coding sequence is TGTGCCAGCAGCCTGGGCGGGGCGGACAATGAGCAGTTCTTC.

CDR3 sequence: CASSDSMSSGRDYNEQFF. The CDR3 DNA is TGTGCCAGCAGTGACTCGATGTCTAGCGGGAGGGATTACAATGAGCAGTTCTTC. The rearrangement links TRBV6-4 to TRBJ2-1; TRBD2 matches 12 bases. The CDR3 contains 18 residues. CDR1 MRHNA and CDR2 SNTAGT come from the germline V gene. The junction had 7 bases not matched to a gene; V was cut back by 0 bases and J by 4 bases.

This chain uses TRBV6-5 with TRBJ1-4; no clear D gene. CDR3 length: 14 residues. Germline CDR1 is MNHEY and CDR2 is SVGAGI. V was clipped by 0 bases and J by 1 base, with 3 bases between them. This CDR3 is CASSYSGTNEKLFF. As DNA, the CDR3 is TGTGCCAGCAGTTACTCCGGAACTAATGAAAAACTGTTTTTT.

Turning to this clone: As the CDR3 is not closed by the conserved phenylalanine or tryptophan, this likely results from a read error. The V call is TRBV4-1, the J call TRBJ1-2; D call uncertain. This CDR3 contains 12 residues. Germline CDR1 and CDR2: MGHRA and YSYEKL. Trimming cost V 1 base and J 8 bases, with 8 bases left between them. CDR3 residues: CASSQGVRGYTL. DNA of the CDR3: TGCGCCAGCAGCCAAGGGGTTAGGGGCTACACCCTC.